These T cell receptor beta chains were read from a single sample in a study of persistence of HIV-infected CD4 T cells. These TCRs are of unknown antigen specificity. Using immunoSEQ multiplex PCR, the repertoire was profiled, and TCRdb retains in-frame clones only, with some absent. Of tens of thousands of clones in the sample, 75% to 80% were seen once. Material: CD4+ T cells sorted from PBMCs after roughly 17-hour stimulation, obtained from a patient who received antiretroviral therapy. Receptor source: an adult man with HIV who was CMV-seropositive. Both conserved end residues are part of each CDR3. The D gene is left open where the match is weak. A clone size is listed for some rows: how often the clone was seen (once, few, many), or a class if it is expanded.

J gene	D gene	V gene	clone size	CDR3 DNA	CDR3 protein
TRBJ2-1	.	TRBV9	.	TGTGCCAGCAGCGTAGAAGGGAAGGCGGGAAGGGGTGAGCAGTTCTTC	CASSVEGKAGRGEQFF
TRBJ1-4	.	TRBV14	.	TGTGCCAGCAGCCAAGGTCTTAGGCAGGGGTCCGAAAAACTGTTTTTT	CASSQGLRQGSEKLFF
TRBJ1-1	.	TRBV7-9	.	TGTGCCAGCAGCTACAGGGTTGAAGCTTTCTTT	CASSYRVEAFF
TRBJ2-7	.	TRBV10-3	.	TGTGCCATCAGTAGGGACACCTACGAGCAGTACTTC	CAISRDTYEQYF
TRBJ1-2	.	TRBV30	.	TGTGCCTGCCCCTGGGGGGGCAGGTTTGGCTACACCTTC	CACPWGGRFGYTF
TRBJ1-2	.	TRBV10-3	.	TGTGCCATCAGGACGGGACTGAATGGCTACACCTTC	CAIRTGLNGYTF
TRBJ1-5	.	TRBV10-2	.	TGCGCCAGCACAAGTATAAGCGGGACAAATCAGCCCCAGCATTTT	CASTSISGTNQPQHF
TRBJ1-6	.	TRBV5-6	.	TGTGCCAGCAGCTTGGGACAGGTCCGTCAGGTCCACTTT	CASSLGQVRQVHF
TRBJ1-1	TRBD1	TRBV5-1	.	TGCGCCAGCAGCACCGGACAGGGAGGCACTGAAGCTTTCTTT	CASSTGQGGTEAFF
TRBJ1-6	.	TRBV6-5	.	TGTGCCAGCAAGCAGTCCGAACTGGGTTCACCCCTCCACTTT	CASKQSELGSPLHF
TRBJ2-5	TRBD2	TRBV5-4	.	TGTGCCAGCAGACTAGCGGGAGAAGGGCGCCAAGAGACCCAGTACTTC	CASRLAGEGRQETQYF
TRBJ2-3	.	TRBV14	.	TGTGCCAGCAGCCGGACCGGGGGGCCGGGAGATACGCAGTATTTT	CASSRTGGPGDTQYF
TRBJ2-3	TRBD2	TRBV19	.	TGTGCCAGTAGTATAGGGACTAGCGGGAGAACAGATACGCAGTATTTT	CASSIGTSGRTDTQYF
TRBJ2-5	.	TRBV3-1/TRBV3-2	medium-sized	TGTGCCAGCAGCCCGACTGGGTGGGAGACCCAGTACTTC	CASSPTGWETQYF
TRBJ1-2	TRBD1	TRBV19	few	TGTGCCAGTAGCCAGAATACAGGGGGCGGTCAAGGCTACACCTTC	CASSQNTGGGQGYTF
TRBJ1-5	.	TRBV7-2	few	TGTGCCAGCAGCTTCCCCGGGGAGAATCAGCCCCAGCATTTT	CASSFPGENQPQHF
TRBJ2-1	.	TRBV20-1	.	TGTGGGCTAGGCGGGTACAATGAGCAGTTCTTC	CGLGGYNEQFF
TRBJ2-1	TRBD1	TRBV11-1	many	TGTGCCAGCAGCTTAAAGGACAGGTCCCTATACAATGAGCAGTTCTTC	CASSLKDRSLYNEQFF
TRBJ1-1	.	TRBV5-4	.	TGTGCCAGCAGCTTTCGACCCCAAGGTACTGAAGCTTTCTTT	CASSFRPQGTEAFF
TRBJ2-1	.	TRBV12-1	.	TGTGCCAGCAGCATGGGAGTTCGGGGTTCCGGGAATAAGGGTGAGCAGTTCTTC	CASSMGVRGSGNKGEQFF
TRBJ1-1	TRBD1	TRBV2	.	TGTGCCAGCACCAGACAGGGGGTCTCTGAAGCTTTCTTT	CASTRQGVSEAFF
TRBJ1-6	.	TRBV28	.	TGTGCCAGCAGCCCAGGAGGGGTAGGTTCTAATTCACCCCTCCACTTT	CASSPGGVGSNSPLHF
TRBJ1-1	TRBD1	TRBV10-2	.	TGCGCCAGCAGAGGGACAGGCGGGAACACTGAAGCTTTCTTT	CASRGTGGNTEAFF
TRBJ1-6	.	TRBV5-4	.	TGTGCCAGCAGCTTGGCAGATCCTAATTCACCCCTCCACTTT	CASSLADPNSPLHF
TRBJ1-1	.	TRBV2	.	TGTGCCAGCAGGAACCAGGGTGGCTCAACTGAAGCTTTCTTT	CASRNQGGSTEAFF
TRBJ1-2	TRBD1	TRBV30	.	TGTGCCTGGAGTTCGACAGGGGGCTTCTATGGCTACACCTTC	CAWSSTGGFYGYTF
TRBJ2-5	.	TRBV7-9	.	TGTGCCAGCAGCTTAGCGCAGGGAACTGGAGAGACCCAGTACTTC	CASSLAQGTGETQYF
TRBJ1-1	TRBD1	TRBV6-6	.	TGTGCCAGCGGAGGGACAGGGGACATGAACACTGAAGCTTTCTTT	CASGGTGDMNTEAFF
TRBJ1-3	TRBD1	TRBV30	.	TGTGCCTGGAGCGGACAGGGTACCAACACCATATATTTT	CAWSGQGTNTIYF
TRBJ1-3	.	TRBV5-5	.	TGTGCCTCAGGGGTCGGAAACACCATATATTTT	CASGVGNTIYF
TRBJ1-1	.	TRBV28	few	TGTGCCAGCAGCGAACACGGCTACACTGAAGCTTTCTTT	CASSEHGYTEAFF
TRBJ1-2	TRBD1	TRBV28	.	TGTGCCAGCAGTCCACAGGGGATAGGGGGCTACACCTTC	CASSPQGIGGYTF
TRBJ1-5	.	TRBV7-2	.	TGTGCCAGCAGCTTAGCTCCCCATCAGCCCCAGCATTTT	CASSLAPHQPQHF
TRBJ1-3	.	TRBV6-5	once	TGTGCCAGCATAAGTCAGGGACTCCCCATATATTTT	CASISQGLPIYF
TRBJ1-2	.	TRBV12-3/TRBV12-4	.	TGTGCCAGCAGTTTACTCGATGGCTACACCTTC	CASSLLDGYTF
TRBJ2-7	.	TRBV4-2	few	TGTGCCAGCAGCCTGTCTGGGGGTCGGAACGAGCAGTACTTC	CASSLSGGRNEQYF
TRBJ1-2	.	TRBV20-1	.	TGCAGTGCTAGTCAAGGGGCGAAGCGTGGCTACACCTTC	CSASQGAKRGYTF
TRBJ2-1	.	TRBV18	.	TGTGCCAGCTCATCCTATGGTGGACTAAGCGGGAATGAGCAGTTCTTC	CASSSYGGLSGNEQFF
TRBJ1-1	TRBD1	TRBV15	.	TGTGCCACCAGCAGACAGGGGGGTTTCAACACTGAAGCTTTCTTT	CATSRQGGFNTEAFF
TRBJ1-2	.	TRBV6-5	.	TGTGCCAGCAGTCAGAGGACGACTTTTAATGGCTACACCTTC	CASSQRTTFNGYTF
TRBJ1-4	TRBD1	TRBV6-5	.	TGTGCCAGCAAACCAGGGGGCAGAACGGAGAAACTGTTTTTT	CASKPGGRTEKLFF
TRBJ1-1	.	TRBV2	.	TGTGCCAGCACTCTCCTAGAAAACCTAACTGAAGCTTTCTTT	CASTLLENLTEAFF
TRBJ1-1	.	TRBV3-1/TRBV3-2	.	TGTGCCAGCAGCCAAGTAGGGCGGTCTGAAGCTTTCTTT	CASSQVGRSEAFF
TRBJ2-7	TRBD1	TRBV15	few	TGTGCCACCAGCACGGACAGGAGATACGAGCAGTACTTC	CATSTDRRYEQYF
TRBJ1-2	TRBD1	TRBV19	.	TGTGCCAGTAGTCCACCAGGACAGGGGTTTAACTATGGCTACACCTTC	CASSPPGQGFNYGYTF
TRBJ2-3	.	TRBV29-1	.	TGCAGCGTTGAAGTGAACAGCCATACGCAGTATTTT	CSVEVNSHTQYF
TRBJ2-7	.	TRBV19	.	TGTGCCAGTAACAGACGGGCAGGGAACCACGAGCAGTACTTC	CASNRRAGNHEQYF
TRBJ1-2	TRBD1	TRBV5-5	.	TGTGCCAGCAGCTTGGGAGACAGGGGTATCTACACCTTC	CASSLGDRGIYTF
TRBJ1-2	.	TRBV18	few	TGTGCCAGCGCTTCACAGGAGAACTATGGCTACACCTTC	CASASQENYGYTF
TRBJ1-2	.	TRBV7-2	once	TGTGCCAGCAGCCCCTTATTAGACGGAAGAATGGAGGGCTACACCTTC	CASSPLLDGRMEGYTF
TRBJ1-3	.	TRBV6-5	few	TGTGCCAGCAGTAACACACATTCTGGAAACACCATATATTTT	CASSNTHSGNTIYF